The 7 T cell receptor beta chains below come from one sample, sequenced in a study of response to subunit inactivated influenza vaccine. Using its own MiXCR run on the RT-PCR reads, TCRdb lists one record per CDR3 protein. The data contain roughly 500,000 distinct CDR3 sequences, 25% of them singletons. This sample comprised CD4+ T cells sorted from PBMCs, obtained more than 4 days after vaccination. The receptors were gathered from a man aged 50 to 59 who received an inactivated influenza vaccine.

J is TRBJ2-2 and V is TRBV18; no reliable D call. The CDR3 sequence is 15 residues long. The germline V and J ends were trimmed by 3 bases and 4 bases, with 12 bases remaining between them. The germline V gene has CDR1 KGHSH and CDR2 LQKENI. In DNA, the CDR3 is TGTGCCAGCTCACCGCGCACAGCTCCCACCGGGGAGCTGTTTTTT. This translates into CASSPRTAPTGELFF.

This clonotype was seen a handful of times. The chain uses TRBV18 and TRBJ2-5; no firm D call. The CDR3 has 15 residues. From germline, CDR1 is KGHSH and CDR2 LQKENI. V was cut by 4 bases and J by 1 base, with 13 bases left in between. The CDR3 here is CASSLLPETQETQYF. CDR3 nucleotide sequence: TGTGCCAGCTCACTCCTGCCGGAGACCCAAGAGACCCAGTACTTC.

Ten or more counts support this clonotype. The chain recombines TRBV7-2 with TRBJ2-1, with 9 bases lining up with TRBD2. The CDR3 is 15 residues long. Per the germline V gene, CDR1 is SGHTA and CDR2 is FQGNSA. The ends lost 4 bases at V and 5 bases at J; junction bases unmatched: 6. The CDR3 loop reads CASSSQTSGHNEQFF. CDR3 DNA sequence: TGTGCCAGCAGCTCACAGACTAGCGGCCACAATGAGCAGTTCTTC.

The CDR3: CASSQVTYSYNEQFF. The CDR3 DNA sequence: TGTGCCAGCAGCCAGGTGACTTACTCCTACAATGAGCAGTTCTTC. The rearrangement uses TRBV7-8 and TRBJ2-1; D is ambiguous. Germline V lookup: CDR1 SGHVS, CDR2 FQNEAQ. Trimming left V 5 bases short and J 0 bases short, with 11 bases between. The CDR3 runs 15 residues. Drawing the rest from reference TRBV7-8 and TRBJ2-1, the complete variable domain is GAGVSQSPRYKVAKRGQDVALRCDPISGHVSLFWYQQALGQGPEFLTYFQNEAQLDKSGLPSDRFFAERPEGSVSTLKIQRTQQEDSAVYLCASSQVTYSYNEQFFGPGTRLTVL.

The J gene is TRBJ2-3, the V gene TRBV6-2 or TRBV6-3; TRBD2 agrees at 12 bases. Germline values: CDR1 MNHEY, CDR2 SVGEGT. The V and J ends lost 7 bases and 1 base, in that order; junction bases with no gene match: 9. This CDR3 is built from 17 residues. The CDR3 reads CASTWASGRARTDTQYF. Here the CDR3 DNA reads TGTGCCAGCACCTGGGCTAGCGGGAGGGCCCGCACAGATACGCAGTATTTT.

In its sample, this clonotype was seen a few times. This rearrangement joins TRBV4-3 to TRBJ2-1; D is undetermined. Germline V gene lookup returns CDR1 LGHNA and CDR2 YSLEER. CDR3 length: 12 amino acids. V dropped 4 bases and J dropped 9 bases, with 10 bases sitting between them. The CDR3 DNA sequence: TGCGCCAGCAGCCCCCTCGGCCGTGAGCAGTTCTTC. It codes for CASSPLGREQFF.

This clonotype was seen a few times. The genes are TRBV6-1 and TRBJ2-7; a weak D match, TRBD1 (5 bases). V was pared by 8 bases and J by 0 bases, with 14 bases between. Germline V gene sequence: CDR1 MNHNS, CDR2 SASEGT. The length of the CDR3 is 14 residues. The CDR3 DNA reads TGTGCCAGCGGACGACAGAGGAGCTCCTACGAGCAGTACTTC. Protein product: CASGRQRSSYEQYF.